These 24 T cell receptor beta chains came from one sample sequenced in a study of cytomegalovirus exposure and HLA in healthy donors. TCRdb's copy holds only in-frame clones and misses some; the assay was immunoSEQ multiplex PCR. The data show 80,000 to 90,000 clones, roughly 96% seen once. The source material was PBMCs. These receptors were taken from a man in his late teens or twenties in good health and CMV-seronegative.

The chain carries TRBV6-1 and TRBJ2-7, with D maybe TRBD1 (5 bases). The germline V gene encodes CDR1 MNHNS and CDR2 SASEGT. The germline V and J ends were trimmed by 7 bases and 1 base, with 11 bases remaining between them. The CDR3 consists of 13 residues. The CDR3 loop reads CASNRAGSYEQYF. As DNA, the CDR3 is TGTGCCAGCAATAGAGCAGGGTCCTACGAGCAGTACTTC.

This clone was seen a handful of times. The CDR3 reads CASSRRRDTDYGYTF. CDR3 DNA: TGTGCCAGCAGCCGCCGCCGGGACACCGATTATGGCTACACCTTC. The chain recombines TRBV6-5 with TRBJ1-2; D may be TRBD1 (6 bases). The CDR3 length is 15 residues. Per germline, CDR1 MNHEY and CDR2 SVGAGI. Trimming removed 6 bases at V and 5 bases at J, with 19 bases between.

V gene TRBV9 combines with J gene TRBJ2-1; 13 nucleotides align to TRBD2. The J segment lost 10 bases and the V segment lost 4 bases, leaving 8 bases of the junction unmatched. The CDR3 is 15 residues long. Germline V gene data show CDR1 as SGDLS and CDR2 as YYNGEE. CDR3 nucleotides: TGTGCCAGCAGCATTGGGACTAGCGGGATTCGAGAGCAGTTCTTC. It specifies CASSIGTSGIREQFF.

The chain uses TRBV5-1 and TRBJ2-7; D gene ambiguous. The germline V gene has CDR1 SGHRS and CDR2 YFSETQ. Trimming left V 2 bases short and J 2 bases short, with 11 bases between. The CDR3 is 14 amino acids. The CDR3 region has the DNA TGCGCCAGCAGCTTAGATGGCCACACCTACGAGCAGTACTTC. Encoded protein: CASSLDGHTYEQYF.

The V and J genes are TRBV11-2 and TRBJ1-1; 10 nucleotides align to TRBD1. Germline CDR1 is SGHAT and CDR2 is FQNNGV. The CDR3 spans 16 residues. With 5 bases clipped from V and 0 bases from J, the junction kept 6 bases outside the gene matches. CDR3 nucleotides: TGTGCCAGCAGCGCGAGACAGGGGGCCTTGAACACTGAAGCTTTCTTT. This codes for CASSARQGALNTEAFF. Using reference TRBV11-2 and TRBJ1-1 for the parts outside the CDR3, the full variable domain is EAGVAQSPRYKIIEKRQSVAFWCNPISGHATLYWYQQILGQGPKLLIQFQNNGVVDDSQLPKDRFSAERLKGVDSTLKIQPAKLEDSAVYLCASSARQGALNTEAFFGQGTRLTVV.

The chain is built from TRBV7-2 and TRBJ2-4; TRBD2 aligns across 7 bases. This CDR3 is built from 15 residues. Germline V CDR1 and CDR2: SGHTA, FQGNSA. J was trimmed by 3 bases and V by 4 bases; bases with no gene match: 6. The CDR3 here is CASSSPTSSKNIQYF. The CDR3, as DNA: TGTGCCAGCAGCTCCCCGACTAGCAGCAAAAACATTCAGTACTTC.

This clone was observed once. J is TRBJ2-3 and V is TRBV28, with D tentatively TRBD1 (5 bases). V lost 6 bases and J lost 2, with 21 bases in between. The germline V gene encodes CDR1 MDHEN and CDR2 SYDVKM. The CDR3 runs to 17 residues. DNA for the CDR3: TGTGCCAGCAGAGGGTCCCAGGGCCGTTTGGTCACAGATACGCAGTATTTT. Translation: CASRGSQGRLVTDTQYF.

This clone was recorded only once. The chain joins TRBV5-4 to TRBJ2-3; 9 bases align to TRBD2. CDR1 is SGHNT and CDR2 is YYREEE in the germline V gene (reference sequence). CDR3 length: 17 amino acids. V gave up 1 base and J gave up 0 bases; unmatched junction bases: 6. This chain's CDR3 is CASSLLLAGSSTDTQYF. CDR3 bases: TGTGCCAGCAGCTTGCTTCTAGCGGGGTCTAGCACAGATACGCAGTATTTT.

The rearrangement joins TRBV29-1 to TRBJ1-2; no reliable D call. The CDR3 contains 16 residues. Looked up from germline, CDR1 is SQVTM and CDR2 is ANQGSEA. Trimming removed 7 bases from V and 4 bases from J, with 25 bases in between. CDR3 DNA sequence: TGCAGCGCCCTGAAACCGGGATACGAGCTTTTCTATGGCTACACCTTC. Encoded protein: CSALKPGYELFYGYTF.

The gene calls are TRBV6-1 and TRBJ1-4; 7 bases fit TRBD1. CDR1 is MNHNS, CDR2 SASEGT, per germline. The length of the CDR3 is 18 residues. J was trimmed by 8 bases and V by 2 bases; bases with no gene match: 17. CDR3 sequence reads: CASSEFTGLRGIREKLFF. The CDR3 DNA follows: TGTGCCAGCAGTGAATTTACGGGACTCAGGGGGATAAGAGAAAAACTGTTTTTT.

The chain joins TRBV27 to TRBJ2-7, with 7 bases fitting TRBD1. V trimming: 6 bases; J trimming: 2 bases; junction bases outside the gene matches: 4. The CDR3 spans 13 residues. Per germline, CDR1 MNHEY and CDR2 SMNVEV (reference sequence). The CDR3 spells CASSEQGTYEQYF. The CDR3 region has the DNA TGTGCCAGCAGCGAACAGGGGACCTACGAGCAGTACTTC.

This clone showed up just once. The CDR3 protein is CASSEQDYGYTF. The CDR3 DNA sequence: TGTGCCAGCAGTGAACAGGACTATGGCTACACCTTC. The genes are TRBV6-1 and TRBJ1-2; D gene ambiguous. CDR1 and CDR2 (germline): MNHNS, SASEGT. CDR3 length: 12 amino acids. Trimming stripped 2 bases from V and 3 bases from J, with 4 bases between.

The chain recombines TRBV29-1 with TRBJ2-3; possibly TRBD1 for D (5 bases). Germline CDR1 SQVTM, CDR2 ANQGSEA. This CDR3 is 14 amino acids long. The V end was cut by 6 bases, the J end by 1 base, with 14 bases between. Written as DNA, the CDR3 is TGCAGCGTCCTCATCGACAGAGGCACAGATACGCAGTATTTT. Its translation: CSVLIDRGTDTQYF.

The chain is built from TRBV18 and TRBJ1-4; D is unresolved. The CDR3 consists of 15 residues. The germline V gene encodes CDR1 KGHSH and CDR2 LQKENI. V lost 4 bases to trimming and J lost 5 bases, with 14 bases between them. The CDR3 loop is CASSQRDARNEKLFF. DNA of the CDR3: TGTGCCAGCTCACAGCGGGATGCCCGAAATGAAAAACTGTTTTTT.

V usage is TRBV5-1 and J usage is TRBJ2-5; 9 bases map to TRBD1. The V segment lost 0 bases and the J segment 2 bases; nucleotides outside the gene matches: 5. The CDR3 has 16 residues. In germline, CDR1 is SGHRS, CDR2 YFSETQ. This CDR3 reads CASSLAGGQGQETQYF. Written as DNA, the CDR3 is TGCGCCAGCAGCTTGGCTGGGGGACAGGGACAAGAGACCCAGTACTTC.

The V and J genes are TRBV19 and TRBJ2-4; 9 nucleotides agree with TRBD1. Looked up from germline, CDR1 is LNHDA and CDR2 is SQIVND (reference sequence). The CDR3 covers 20 residues. Trimming removed 0 bases from V and 2 bases from J; junction bases left unmatched: 14. CDR3 sequence: CASSIDLGGQGRLTKNIQYF. The CDR3, as DNA: TGTGCCAGTAGTATAGATCTTGGGGGACAGGGAAGGTTGACCAAAAACATTCAGTACTTC.

This chain connects TRBV20-1 to TRBJ2-1, with D possibly matching TRBD1 (6 bases). Germline lookup yields CDR1 DFQATT and CDR2 SNEGSKA (reference sequence). The CDR3 has 11 amino acids. V was pared by 0 bases and J by 9 bases, with 6 bases between. The CDR3, as DNA: TGCAGTGCTAGAGAAGGGGGTGAGCAGTTCTTC. This codes for CSAREGGEQFF.

This chain uses TRBV12-5 with TRBJ2-7; 14 bases map to TRBD2. The trim removed 2 bases at V and 3 bases at J, leaving 3 bases unmatched. From germline, CDR1 is LGHNT and CDR2 FRNRAP. The CDR3 totals 16 residues. In DNA, the CDR3 is TGTGCTAGTGGTTTGTTCGGGACTAGCGGGAGCTACGAGCAGTACGTC. Its translation is CASGLFGTSGSYEQYV.

The rearrangement joins TRBV9 to TRBJ1-1; tentative D call: TRBD1 (5 bases). Germline loops: CDR1 SGDLS, CDR2 YYNGEE. The CDR3 covers 15 residues. Between the trimmed V and J ends, which lost 4 bases and 4 bases, there was a span of 17 bases. CDR3: CASSPGAGRLTEAFF. The DNA for the CDR3 is TGTGCCAGCAGCCCTGGGGCAGGGAGGCTCACTGAAGCTTTCTTT.

The chain employs TRBV2 and TRBJ1-5; 9 bases fit TRBD1. Trimming at V came to 6 bases and at J to 4 bases, leaving 7 bases not matched to a gene. Germline-derived CDR1 and CDR2 are SNHLY and FYNNEI. CDR3 size: 15 residues. CDR3 coding DNA: TGTGCCAGCAGGGGCGGGACAGGGTCGAATCAGCCCCAGCATTTT. Protein product: CASRGGTGSNQPQHF.

The rearrangement links TRBV18 to TRBJ2-7; D ambiguous. The germline V gene has CDR1 KGHSH and CDR2 LQKENI. The V and J ends lost 2 bases and 7 bases respectively, with 12 bases between them. This CDR3 spans 13 amino acids. CDR3: CASSPGLGVEQYV. For the CDR3, the DNA is TGTGCCAGCTCACCAGGTCTAGGAGTTGAGCAGTACGTC.

The chain carries TRBV5-1 and TRBJ2-1; TRBD1 agrees at 7 bases. Germline V gene lookup returns CDR1 SGHRS and CDR2 YFSETQ. V was clipped by 1 base and J by 7 bases; unmatched bases: 5. The CDR3 has 14 residues. The CDR3 protein is CASSLTIQGNEQFF. CDR3 in DNA: TGCGCCAGCAGCTTGACAATACAGGGGAATGAGCAGTTCTTC.

The CDR3 sequence is CASSGTSGSYEQYF. The CDR3 region has the DNA TGTGCCAGCAGTGGGACTAGCGGATCCTACGAGCAGTACTTC. This chain uses TRBV6-6 with TRBJ2-7; 11 positions agree with TRBD2. Germline CDR1 reads MNHNY; CDR2 reads SVGAGI (reference sequence). The V gene end was trimmed by 5 bases and the J gene end by 1 base; junction bases not matched to a gene: 1. The CDR3 length is 14 residues.

This chain joins TRBV6-4 and TRBJ2-7; TRBD2 agrees at 14 bases. Germline assignment: CDR1 MRHNA and CDR2 SNTAGT. V shed 0 bases, J shed 7 bases, and the junction held 11 bases outside the gene matches. The CDR3 runs 18 residues. CDR3 amino acids: CASSDSNRSGLAGVEQYV. The CDR3 bases are TGTGCCAGCAGTGACTCGAATAGGTCGGGACTAGCGGGAGTTGAGCAGTACGTC.